The following is a T cell receptor (beta chain) sequence with its context. No antigen is known for it. The sample belongs to a study of Ad26.COV2.S vaccination and SARS-CoV-2 variants. Study-wide points: Responses of spike-specific T cells (both CD8+ and CD4+) reportedly showed substantial breadth after vaccination.

The protocol was immunoSEQ multiplex PCR, while the TCRdb copy is restricted to in-frame clones and leaves out a portion. The repertoire holds about 480,000 clones, with around 88% as singletons. This CDR3 comprises 16 residues. The junction had 7 bases not matched to a gene; V was cut back by 2 bases and J by 8 bases. Germline assignment: CDR1 SGHNT and CDR2 YENEEA. The treatment denotes: some 20 received Ad26.COV2.S at low or high dose, single or two shots; 5 received placebo; per-sample allocation not given. Sampling took place 63 days after the first vaccine or placebo injection. Ad26.COV2.S expressed prefusion-stabilized spike from the original Wuhan strain.

Here the sequenced sample was peripheral blood, taken in a trial of Ad26.COV2.S vaccine versus placebo. This chain connects TRBV11-3 to TRBJ2-1; TRBD2 matches 12 bases. The clonotype comes from a person between 18 and 65 years old who received the Ad26.COV2.S COVID-19 vaccine or a placebo. The CDR3 nucleotides read TGTGCCAGCAGCTTACCAACTAGCGGGAGGATAGATGAGCAGTTCTTC. It codes for CASSLPTSGRIDEQFF. The full variable domain, completed using reference TRBV11-3 and TRBJ2-1, is EAGVVQSPRYKIIEKKQPVAFWCNPISGHNTLYWYLQNLGQGPELLIRYENEEAVDDSQLPKDRFSAERLKGVDSTLKIQPAELGDSAVYLCASSLPTSGRIDEQFFGPGTRLTVL.